This T cell receptor (beta chain) was captured by sequencing in a study of cytomegalovirus exposure and HLA in healthy donors. Turning to the study itself: Earlier sequencing of some 190 million T cells yielded 100 million to 140 million unique TCR beta sequences. Study observations and caveats: Confirmation in vitro established that a few CMV-associated chains were specific for CMV antigens. In a later analysis, productive TCRs from donors in an Asian-associated ancestry cluster reportedly carried fewer N-insertions than the cohort mean.

Use of 60 Vbeta and 13 Jbeta primers characterized the PCR. Profiled with immunoSEQ multiplex PCR; TCRdb holds only in-frame clones, not every one. This sample's table reports around 100,000 clones. A remark on this clone: What it recognizes is unknown.

The receptor comes from a man aged 40-49 years in good health and CMV-seropositive. Sequenced input: PBMCs.

CDR3 residues: CASSGGQARQPQHF. The CDR3 nucleotides read TGTGCCAGTAGTGGGGGACAGGCACGACAGCCCCAGCATTTT. The rearrangement uses TRBV19 and TRBJ1-5; 8 positions match TRBD1. Looked up from germline, CDR1 is LNHDA and CDR2 is SQIVND (reference sequence). The CDR3 runs 14 residues. Trimming cost V 5 bases and J 7 bases; bases outside gene matches: 7.